This TCR beta chain emerged from a study of control samples from healthy donors and cancer patients. Sequenced by immunoSEQ multiplex PCR; TCRdb stores in-frame clones only, minus some. This table holds 150,000 or so clones, around 94% found once. The CDR3 is 15 residues long. The germline V gene encodes CDR1 LNHNV and CDR2 YYDKDF (reference sequence). V was shortened by 4 bases and J by 0 bases, with 11 bases between the two germline ends. This clonotype was obtained from a man in his 60s with colorectal cancer. The chain uses TRBV15 and TRBJ2-3; possible D gene TRBD2, 6 bases. The sequenced sample consisted of PBMCs. CDR3 loop: CATSKKGLSTDTQYF. CDR3 DNA sequence: TGTGCCACCAGCAAAAAGGGACTGAGCACAGATACGCAGTATTTT.